This TCR beta chain was captured by sequencing in a study of CXCR3-negative and CXCR3-positive naive CD8 T cells. A CD45RO-CCR7+CD27+CD95- profile was what naive CD8+ T cells displayed. CDR3 length: 11 amino acids. Germline V gene data show CDR1 as MNHEY and CDR2 as SVGEGT. Study findings and constraints: CXCR3-positive naive cells carried more hydrophobic TRB CDR3s than CXCR3-negative ones.

The libraries of TRB cDNA were constructed through 5' RACE using UMI labels. TCRdb reanalyzed the 5' RACE reads, giving one entry per CDR3 protein sequence and no DNA. Its table records about 150,000 distinct CDR3 sequences. A remark on this clonotype: Its antigen remains unknown.

The TCR comes from a human donor in good health. Some clones in this sample may be carry-over from other donors' samples. The chain recombines TRBV6-2 or TRBV6-3 with TRBJ2-7; TCRdb picks TRBD2, but there is no DNA to check that call. Sequencing was done on a sample of naive CXCR3+ CD8+ T cells from blood. Subset meaning: CD45RO-CCR7+CD27+CD95- naive CD8+ T cells expressing CXCR3 (TNR3+). Here the CDR3 reads CASSPAWEQYF.